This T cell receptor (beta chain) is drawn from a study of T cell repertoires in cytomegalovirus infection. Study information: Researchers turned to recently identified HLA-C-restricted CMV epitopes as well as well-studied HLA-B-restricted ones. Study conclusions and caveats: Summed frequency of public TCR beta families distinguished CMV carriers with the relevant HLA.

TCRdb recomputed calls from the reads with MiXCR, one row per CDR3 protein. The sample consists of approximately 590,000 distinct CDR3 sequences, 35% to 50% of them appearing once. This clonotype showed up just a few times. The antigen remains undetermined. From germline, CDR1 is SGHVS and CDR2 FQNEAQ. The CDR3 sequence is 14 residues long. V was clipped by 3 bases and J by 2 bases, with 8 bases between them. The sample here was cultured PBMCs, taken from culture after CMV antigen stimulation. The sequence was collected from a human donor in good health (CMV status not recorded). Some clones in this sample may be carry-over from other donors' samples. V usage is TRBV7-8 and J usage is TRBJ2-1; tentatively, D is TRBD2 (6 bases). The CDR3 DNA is TGTGCCAGCAGCTTCCGGACTACCTACAATGAGCAGTTCTTC. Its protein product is CASSFRTTYNEQFF.